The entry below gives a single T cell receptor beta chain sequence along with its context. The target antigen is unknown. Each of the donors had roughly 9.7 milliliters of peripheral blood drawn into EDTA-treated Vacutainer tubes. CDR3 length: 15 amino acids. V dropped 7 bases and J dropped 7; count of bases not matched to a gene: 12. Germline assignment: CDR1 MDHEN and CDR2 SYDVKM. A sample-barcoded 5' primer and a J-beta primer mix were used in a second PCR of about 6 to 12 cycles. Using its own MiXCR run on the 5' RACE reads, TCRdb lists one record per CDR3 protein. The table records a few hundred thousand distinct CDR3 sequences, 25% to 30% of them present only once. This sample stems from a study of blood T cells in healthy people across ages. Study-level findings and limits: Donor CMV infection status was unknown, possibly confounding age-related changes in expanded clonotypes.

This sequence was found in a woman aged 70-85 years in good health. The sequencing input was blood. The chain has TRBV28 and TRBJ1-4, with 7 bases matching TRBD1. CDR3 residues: CASNRIRSGGEKLFF. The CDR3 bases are TGTGCCAGCAATAGAATTCGGTCAGGGGGTGAAAAACTGTTTTTT.